A selection of T cell receptor beta chains follows, all from one sample in a study of blood T cell repertoires in COVID-19. This table comes from immunoSEQ multiplex PCR, and its TCRdb copy is limited to in-frame clones, with some not included. The sample carries around 80,000 clones, over 75% recorded once. Sequenced input: peripheral blood. Receptors were obtained from a human donor in a cohort sampled during active COVID-19. The CDR3 runs from the conserved cysteine through the conserved F or W. Each record gives: V gene, J gene, CDR3 length, clone size, D gene, CDR3 protein, CDR3 DNA. A D gene is named only where the DNA matches it firmly. Not all rows give a size; the values are once, few, many and, for expanded clones, a class.

TRBV6-5,TRBJ1-1,14,NA,NA,CASSLGLVNTEAFF,TGTGCCAGCAGCCTGGGACTCGTGAACACTGAAGCTTTCTTT
TRBV30,TRBJ2-5,16,NA,TRBD2,CAAGTSGGPAQETQYF,TGTGCCGCAGGGACTAGCGGGGGGCCCGCCCAAGAGACCCAGTACTTC
TRBV5-8,TRBJ2-7,14,NA,TRBD1,CASSLYGQGYEQYF,TGTGCCAGCAGCTTGTACGGACAGGGCTACGAGCAGTACTTC
TRBV9,TRBJ2-7,14,once,TRBD1,CASSGGQGGYEQYF,TGTGCCAGCAGCGGAGGACAGGGCGGGTACGAGCAGTACTTC
TRBV6-5,TRBJ2-5,16,NA,TRBD1,CASSLFPQGTQETQYF,TGTGCCAGCAGTTTATTTCCACAGGGGACCCAAGAGACCCAGTACTTC
TRBV3-1/TRBV3-2,TRBJ1-6,15,NA,NA,CASSQGRSYNSPLHF,TGTGCCAGCAGCCAGGGGCGCTCCTATAATTCACCCCTCCACTTT
TRBV10-3,TRBJ1-6,13,NA,NA,CAISESQNSPLHF,TGTGCCATCAGTGAGTCGCAGAATTCACCCCTCCACTTT
TRBV6-1,TRBJ2-5,17,NA,NA,CASSEELPTTARETQYF,TGTGCCAGCAGTGAGGAGCTTCCCACGACAGCCCGGGAGACCCAGTACTTC
TRBV28,TRBJ2-2,14,NA,TRBD2,CASSPGGWTGELFF,TGTGCCAGCAGTCCGGGAGGGTGGACCGGGGAGCTGTTTTTT
TRBV7-9,TRBJ1-2,18,NA,NA,CASSPRRAGVSDNYGYTF,TGTGCCAGCAGCCCCCGTCGGGCAGGGGTTTCTGATAACTATGGCTACACCTTC
TRBV5-6,TRBJ2-1,16,NA,TRBD2,CASSFLAGVYYNEQFF,TGTGCCAGCAGCTTCCTAGCGGGAGTCTACTACAATGAGCAGTTCTTC
TRBV28,TRBJ2-7,13,NA,NA,CASKRGGSVPINF,TGTGCCAGCAAGAGAGGCGGTAGCGTTCCCATCAACTTC
TRBV5-1,TRBJ2-3,15,NA,TRBD2,CASSIGTSATDTQYF,TGCGCCAGCAGCATCGGGACTAGCGCTACAGATACGCAGTATTTT
TRBV2,TRBJ2-2,15,NA,NA,CASSELGASTGELFF,TGTGCCAGCAGTGAATTGGGGGCGAGCACCGGGGAGCTGTTTTTT
TRBV28,TRBJ2-7,14,NA,TRBD1,CASSSLYRGYEQYF,TGTGCCAGCAGTTCTCTCTACAGGGGCTACGAGCAGTACTTC